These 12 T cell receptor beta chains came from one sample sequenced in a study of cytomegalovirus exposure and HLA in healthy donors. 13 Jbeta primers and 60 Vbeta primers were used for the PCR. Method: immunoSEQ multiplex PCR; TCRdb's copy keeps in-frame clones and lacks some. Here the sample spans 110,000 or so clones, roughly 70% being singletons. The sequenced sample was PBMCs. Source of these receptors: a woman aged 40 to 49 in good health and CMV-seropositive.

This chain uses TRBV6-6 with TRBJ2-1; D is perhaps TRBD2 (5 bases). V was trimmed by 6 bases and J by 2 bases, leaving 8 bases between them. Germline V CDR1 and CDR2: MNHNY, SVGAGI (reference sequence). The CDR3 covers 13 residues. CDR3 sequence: CASSVATYNEQFF. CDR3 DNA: TGTGCCAGCAGCGTAGCGACCTACAATGAGCAGTTCTTC.

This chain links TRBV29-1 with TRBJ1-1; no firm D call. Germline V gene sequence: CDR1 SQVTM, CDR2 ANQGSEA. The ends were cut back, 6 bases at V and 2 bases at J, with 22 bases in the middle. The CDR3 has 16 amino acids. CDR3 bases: TGCAGCGTCGGACTGAGGCCCGCAAATCTTAACACTGAAGCTTTCTTT. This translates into CSVGLRPANLNTEAFF.

The CDR3, as DNA: TGTGCCAGCAGTTACTCCCCTGAGGGCGATTCACCCCTCCACTTT. This translates into CASSYSPEGDSPLHF. The V and J genes are TRBV6-5 and TRBJ1-6; D unresolved. Trimming removed 0 bases from V and 8 bases from J, with 11 bases in between. This CDR3 comprises 15 residues. CDR1 and CDR2 (germline): MNHEY, SVGAGI.

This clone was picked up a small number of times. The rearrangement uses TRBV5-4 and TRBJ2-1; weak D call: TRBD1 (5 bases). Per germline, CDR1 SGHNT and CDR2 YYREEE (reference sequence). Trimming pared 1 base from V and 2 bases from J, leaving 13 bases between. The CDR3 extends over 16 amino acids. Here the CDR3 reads CASSLMSGSAYNEQFF. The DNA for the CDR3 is TGTGCCAGCAGCTTGATGTCAGGGTCCGCCTACAATGAGCAGTTCTTC.

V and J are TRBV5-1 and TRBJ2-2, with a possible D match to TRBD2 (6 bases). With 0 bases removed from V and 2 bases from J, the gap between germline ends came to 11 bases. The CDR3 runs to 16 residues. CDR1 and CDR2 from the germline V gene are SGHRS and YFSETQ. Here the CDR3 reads CASSLVGGVNTGELFF. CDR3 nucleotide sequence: TGCGCCAGCAGCTTGGTTGGCGGGGTAAACACCGGGGAGCTGTTTTTT.

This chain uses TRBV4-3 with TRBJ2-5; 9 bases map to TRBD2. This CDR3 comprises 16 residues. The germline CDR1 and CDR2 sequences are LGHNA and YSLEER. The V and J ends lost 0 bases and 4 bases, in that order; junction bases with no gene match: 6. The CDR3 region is CASSQDLGGGAETQYF. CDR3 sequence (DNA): TGCGCCAGCAGCCAAGATCTCGGCGGGGGGGCAGAGACCCAGTACTTC.

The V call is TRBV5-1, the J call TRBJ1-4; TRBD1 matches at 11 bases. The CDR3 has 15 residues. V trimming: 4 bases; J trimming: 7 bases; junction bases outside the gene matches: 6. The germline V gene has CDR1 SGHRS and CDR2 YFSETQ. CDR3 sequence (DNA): TGCGCCAGCAGCCCAACCGGGACAGGGGGTGAAAAACTGTTTTTT. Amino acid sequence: CASSPTGTGGEKLFF.

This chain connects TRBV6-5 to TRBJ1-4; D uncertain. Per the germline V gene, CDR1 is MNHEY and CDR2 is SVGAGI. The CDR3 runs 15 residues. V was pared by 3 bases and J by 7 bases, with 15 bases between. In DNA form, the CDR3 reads TGTGCCAGCAGTTATGGGAGCGCACTGAGTGAAAAACTGTTTTTT. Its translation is CASSYGSALSEKLFF.

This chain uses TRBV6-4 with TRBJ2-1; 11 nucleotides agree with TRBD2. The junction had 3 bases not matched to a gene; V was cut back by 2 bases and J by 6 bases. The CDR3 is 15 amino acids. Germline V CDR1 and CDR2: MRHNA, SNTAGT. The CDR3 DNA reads TGTGCCAGCAGTGACCGGCTAGCGGGAGGCAATGAGCAGTTCTTC. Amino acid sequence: CASSDRLAGGNEQFF.

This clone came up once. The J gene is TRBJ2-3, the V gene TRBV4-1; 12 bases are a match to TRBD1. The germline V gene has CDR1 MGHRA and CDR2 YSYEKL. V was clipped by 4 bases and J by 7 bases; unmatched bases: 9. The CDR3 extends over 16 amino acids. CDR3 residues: CASSPAGTGGLYTQYF. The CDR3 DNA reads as TGCGCCAGCAGCCCGGCCGGGACAGGGGGCCTATATACGCAGTATTTT.

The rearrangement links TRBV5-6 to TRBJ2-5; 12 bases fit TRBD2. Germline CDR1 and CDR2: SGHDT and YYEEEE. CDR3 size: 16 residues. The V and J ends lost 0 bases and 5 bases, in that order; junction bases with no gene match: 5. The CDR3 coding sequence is TGTGCCAGCAGCTTGGTACTAGCGGGGGGACCGGAGACCCAGTACTTC. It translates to CASSLVLAGGPETQYF. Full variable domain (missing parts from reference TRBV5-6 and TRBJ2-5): DAGVTQSPTHLIKTRGQQVTLRCSPKSGHDTVSWYQQALGQGPQFIFQYYEEEERQRGNFPDRFSGHQFPNYSSELNVNALLLGDSALYLCASSLVLAGGPETQYFGPGTRLLVL.

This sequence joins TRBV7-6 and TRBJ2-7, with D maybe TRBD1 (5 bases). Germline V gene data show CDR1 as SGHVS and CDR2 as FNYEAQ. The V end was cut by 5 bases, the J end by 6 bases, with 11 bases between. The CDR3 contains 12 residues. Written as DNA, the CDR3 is TGTGCCAGCAGCGTTCAGGGTAGCGAGCAGTACTTC. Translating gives CASSVQGSEQYF.